Listed below are T cell receptor beta chains from one sample, sequenced in a study of blood T cell repertoires in COVID-19. The table came from immunoSEQ multiplex PCR; TCRdb's copy has only in-frame clones and leaves some out. The sample lists 150,000 to 200,000 clones, about 85% occurring once. The sequenced sample consisted of peripheral blood. Source of these receptors: a woman older than 75 with acute or convalescent COVID-19. Both conserved end residues are part of each CDR3. The D gene is left open where the match is weak. Size is omitted from some rows. Given values are once, few, many or a class for expanded clones.

j_gene | v_gene | d_gene | abundance | CDR3aa | CDR3nt
TRBJ1-2 | TRBV29-1 | TRBD1 | - | CRPGQVFDYGYTF | TGCAGACCGGGACAGGTATTTGACTATGGCTACACCTTC
TRBJ2-3 | TRBV2 | - | - | CASAGQGFPGTSGTNTQYF | TGTGCCAGCGCGGGACAGGGGTTCCCCGGGACTAGCGGAACGAATACGCAGTATTTT
TRBJ1-1 | TRBV7-8 | - | - | CASSLARGTMNTEAFF | TGTGCCAGCAGCTTAGCGAGGGGGACGATGAACACTGAAGCTTTCTTT
TRBJ2-5 | TRBV14 | TRBD2 | once | CASSQPSTWGGQETQYF | TGTGCCAGCAGCCAACCCTCAACGTGGGGGGGGCAAGAGACCCAGTACTTC
TRBJ2-7 | TRBV6-1 | TRBD2 | - | CASSEALGTSASVASYEQYF | TGTGCCAGCAGTGAAGCCCTAGGGACTAGCGCTAGCGTTGCGTCCTACGAGCAGTACTTC
TRBJ2-3 | TRBV6-2/TRBV6-3 | TRBD2 | - | CASSSHLAGGITQYF | TGTGCCAGCAGTTCGCACCTAGCGGGGGGGATTACGCAGTATTTT
TRBJ2-2 | TRBV27 | TRBD1 | - | CASSFSISLGTDSTGELFF | TGTGCCAGCAGTTTCTCGATTAGCCTCGGGACAGATTCCACCGGGGAGCTGTTTTTT
TRBJ2-1 | TRBV4-2 | - | - | CASSQDIGLPYNEQFF | TGTGCCAGCAGCCAAGATATAGGACTTCCATACAATGAGCAGTTCTTC
TRBJ1-2 | TRBV4-1 | - | once | CASSQTPAGGRAYGYTF | TGCGCCAGCAGCCAGACCCCCGCGGGGGGAAGGGCGTATGGCTACACCTTC
TRBJ1-6 | TRBV6-1 | TRBD1 | - | CASSEPGQGNSPLHF | TGTGCCAGCAGTGAACCAGGACAGGGGAATTCACCCCTCCACTTT
TRBJ2-3 | TRBV2 | - | - | CASSENRGTQYF | TGTGCCAGCAGTGAAAACCGGGGTACGCAGTATTTT
TRBJ2-3 | TRBV5-1 | - | - | CASSWGRSSTDTQYF | TGCGCCAGCAGCTGGGGGAGGAGCTCCACAGATACGCAGTATTTT
TRBJ2-4 | TRBV19 | - | - | CASSPRQAYF | TGTGCCAGTAGTCCCCGACAGGCTTACTTC
TRBJ1-2 | TRBV24-1 | - | - | CATSDLDYDLYGYTF | TGTGCCACCAGTGATTTGGACTATGACCTCTATGGCTACACCTTC
TRBJ1-1 | TRBV5-1 | TRBD1 | - | CASGRGTGAEAFF | TGCGCCAGCGGGAGAGGGACAGGGGCTGAAGCTTTCTTT
TRBJ2-1 | TRBV6-5 | - | - | CATLLSSYNEQFF | TGTGCCACTCTTCTTAGCTCCTACAATGAGCAGTTCTTC
TRBJ1-5 | TRBV7-8 | - | - | CASSLDRHNQPQHF | TGTGCCAGCAGCCTAGACAGGCACAATCAGCCCCAGCATTTT
TRBJ2-7 | TRBV5-6 | - | - | CASSVLSPYEQYF | TGTGCCAGCAGTGTCCTGTCTCCCTACGAGCAGTACTTC
TRBJ2-4 | TRBV5-1 | - | - | CASSYSQGMVGIQYF | TGCGCCAGCAGCTATTCCCAGGGTATGGTCGGCATTCAGTACTTC
TRBJ2-1 | TRBV11-2 | - | - | CASSSFNEQFF | TGTGCCAGCAGCTCGTTCAATGAGCAGTTCTTC
TRBJ1-2 | TRBV3-1/TRBV3-2 | TRBD1 | - | CASSLGQGNYGYTF | TGTGCCAGCAGCTTAGGACAGGGAAACTATGGCTACACCTTC
TRBJ2-2 | TRBV7-2 | TRBD1 | once | CASSLDRGTGELFF | TGTGCCAGCAGCTTAGACAGGGGAACCGGGGAGCTGTTTTTT
TRBJ1-6 | TRBV2 | TRBD1 | - | CASMADRGNSPLHF | TGTGCCAGCATGGCCGACAGGGGGAATTCACCCCTCCACTTT
TRBJ1-2 | TRBV4-3 | - | - | CASSHQTDSYDYGYTF | TGCGCCAGCAGCCATCAGACGGACAGCTACGACTATGGCTACACCTTC